Each of the 27 T cell receptor beta chains below was sequenced from the same sample in a study of breast tumors, draining lymph nodes, adjacent tissues (dated by TCRdb to the mid-2010s). The axillary draining lymph nodes of breast cancer patients were the source of the lymph node samples. Library preparation used multiplex PCR. The instrument was an Illumina HiSeq 2000. In TCRdb, the public reads were trimmed at Q25 with fastp and aligned with MiXCR, with productive beta chains retained. One record per CDR3 amino acid sequence lists the most common genes and DNA. The table for this sample lists over 200,000 distinct CDR3 sequences; about 32% of them were counted only once. Clones ranked in the top ten supply around 1.4% of the sample. Input material: axillary lymph node tissue. The source of these receptors is a female donor with breast cancer. Some clones in this sample may be carry-over from other donors' samples.

This clonotype occurred many times. The genes are TRBV29-1 and TRBJ1-4; D unclear. Germline V gene data show CDR1 as SQVTM and CDR2 as ANQGSEA. V shed 3 bases and J shed 4 bases, with 9 bases lying between them. The CDR3 is 13 amino acids. The CDR3 DNA sequence: TGCAGCGTTGAGGTCCGCCATAATGAAAAACTGTTTTTT. Encoded protein: CSVEVRHNEKLFF.

This clonotype was recorded many times. CDR3 residues: CASSQGTSGPQETQYF. CDR3 sequence (DNA): TGTGCCAGCAGCCAGGGGACTAGCGGACCACAAGAGACCCAGTACTTC. The rearrangement uses TRBV3-1 and TRBJ2-5; 11 bases are shared with TRBD2. From germline, CDR1 is LGHDT and CDR2 YNNKEL (reference sequence). This CDR3 contains 16 residues. V lost 3 bases and J lost 2; bases outside the gene matches: 5.

As for this clonotype: A junction boundary mismatches the germline segment, possibly from a read error. The chain combines TRBV5-1 with TRBJ2-2, with TRBD2 matching over 13 bases. The CDR3 loop spans 17 amino acids. The germline gives CDR1 SGHRS, CDR2 YFSETQ. DNA of the CDR3: TGCGCCAGCAGCTCGGACACTAGCGGGAGGGCCGCCGGGGAGCTGTCTTTC. Its translation is CASSSDTSGRAAGELSF.

V gene TRBV30 combines with J gene TRBJ1-5; D is undetermined. V lost 0 bases and J lost 7, with 10 bases in between. The CDR3 sequence is 13 residues long. Germline CDR1 is GTSNPN and CDR2 is SVGIG (reference sequence). CDR3 coding DNA: TGTGCCTGGAGTGTGTCTACTTGGCAGCCCCAGCATTTT. Translating it yields CAWSVSTWQPQHF.

This clonotype has ten or more counts. V usage is TRBV20-1 and J usage is TRBJ2-5; tentative D call: TRBD1 (6 bases). The germline V and J ends were trimmed by 2 bases and 5 bases, with 21 bases remaining between them. CDR1 and CDR2 from the germline V gene are DFQATT and SNEGSKA (reference sequence). This CDR3 contains 16 residues. CDR3 nucleotide sequence: TGCAGTGCTAGAATTCTTCCGGGACACCTCACCGAGACCCAGTACTTC. Translation gives CSARILPGHLTETQYF.

The chain employs TRBV5-5 and TRBJ2-3, with 8 bases identical to TRBD2. J was trimmed by 3 bases and V by 7 bases; bases with no gene match: 7. Germline assignment: CDR1 SGHKS and CDR2 YYEKEE (reference sequence). This CDR3 spans 14 amino acids. DNA of the CDR3: TGTGCCAGCTCCAACAGCGGGAGAACAGATACGCAGTATTTT. Residues: CASSNSGRTDTQYF.

Details on this clonotype: A clone one base away is much larger, so this may be a read error. The chain has TRBV5-1 and TRBJ2-7; D gene uncertain. The CDR3 loop spans 13 amino acids. V was shortened by 6 bases and J by 6 bases, with 16 bases between the two germline ends. Germline lookup yields CDR1 SGHRS and CDR2 YFSETQ. CDR3 bases: TGCGCCAGCACGGCCTCGGGCTCACGCGAGCAGTACTTC. This translates into CASTASGSREQYF.

This clonotype is a singleton in its sample. A much larger clone is a single base away; this may be a read error. The chain recombines TRBV12-3 or TRBV12-4 with TRBJ2-2; D possibly uses TRBD1 or TRBD2 (5 bases each). This CDR3 is built from 14 residues. For the CDR3, the DNA is TGTGCCAGCAGCCCGGGACCCGGGACCGGGGAGCTGATTTTT. Protein product: CASSPGPGTGELIF.

This clonotype was counted ten times or more. The chain joins TRBV18 to TRBJ2-2; 8 bases are a match to TRBD2. Germline trimming cut 5 bases from V and 2 bases from J; bases unmatched to any gene: 7. The CDR3 is 16 residues long. Germline CDR1 KGHSH, CDR2 LQKENI. Written as DNA, the CDR3 is TGTGCCAGCTCATGGAGAGCGGGAGAAAACACCGGGGAGCTGTTTTTT. Its translation is CASSWRAGENTGELFF.

This clonotype was seen ten or more times. The rearrangement joins TRBV5-1 to TRBJ2-6; 11 nucleotides agree with TRBD1. Germline V gene data show CDR1 as SGHRS and CDR2 as YFSETQ. V lost 0 bases and J lost 9; bases outside the gene matches: 5. This CDR3 has 16 amino acids. The CDR3 DNA reads as TGCGCCAGCAGCTTGGCCGGACAGGGGGCAGGCAACGTCCTGACTTTC. Amino acids: CASSLAGQGAGNVLTF.

Remarks on this clonotype: This sequence may be a read error, since a much larger clone differs from it by one base. This chain connects TRBV11-2 to TRBJ2-5; 10 bases agree with TRBD2. The J segment lost 3 bases and the V segment lost 4 bases, leaving 11 bases of the junction unmatched. Per germline, CDR1 SGHAT and CDR2 FQNNGV. The CDR3 is 17 amino acids. The CDR3 is CASSSGTSARAEETQYF. The CDR3 DNA follows: TGTGCCAGCAGCTCGGGGACTAGCGCGAGGGCCGAAGAGACCCAGTACTTC.

This clonotype was counted ten times or more. The CDR3: CASSLDFRGMDEQFF. CDR3 bases: TGTGCCAGCAGCTTAGATTTTAGGGGAATGGATGAGCAGTTCTTC. The V call is TRBV11-2, the J call TRBJ2-1, with a possible D match to TRBD1 (5 bases). Germline CDR1 reads SGHAT; CDR2 reads FQNNGV. The V and J ends lost 0 bases and 8 bases respectively, with 14 bases between them. The CDR3 has 15 amino acids.

This clonotype was recorded at least ten times. This may be a read error, as it is one base from a much larger clone. The J gene is TRBJ2-5, the V gene TRBV20-1, with a tentative D call TRBD1 (6 bases). The CDR3 extends over 14 amino acids. Germline loops: CDR1 DFQATT, CDR2 SNEGSKA (reference sequence). The ends were cut back, 6 bases at V and 7 bases at J, with 21 bases in the middle. CDR3 sequence reads: CSAPSHRVGATQYF. The CDR3 DNA sequence: TGCAGTGCACCCTCCCACAGGGTAGGGGCGACCCAGTACTTC.

In the case of this clonotype: A much larger clone differs from this one at a single base, so this may be a read error. The chain links TRBV3-1 to TRBJ2-1, with 8 bases fitting TRBD2. V was clipped by 3 bases and J by 4 bases; unmatched bases: 8. The CDR3 is made up of 16 amino acids. CDR1 LGHDT and CDR2 YNNKEL come from the germline V gene (reference sequence). CDR3 sequence reads: CASSQAGLVEYNEQFF. CDR3 DNA sequence: TGTGCCAGCAGCCAGGCGGGACTAGTGGAATACAATGAGCAGTTCTTC.

The gene calls are TRBV11-3 and TRBJ1-1; D ambiguous. V lost 0 bases, J lost 3 bases, and 5 bases lay in between. The germline gives CDR1 SGHNT, CDR2 YENEEA. The CDR3 sequence is 13 residues long. This chain's CDR3 is CASSLDPDTEAFF. CDR3 sequence (DNA): TGTGCCAGCAGCTTAGATCCCGACACTGAAGCTTTCTTT.

This clonotype was seen many times. The chain combines TRBV30 with TRBJ2-5; TRBD2 aligns across 11 bases. CDR3 length: 17 amino acids. Germline V gene sequence: CDR1 GTSNPN, CDR2 SVGIG (reference sequence). J gave up 4 bases and V 1 base, and 11 bases lay outside the gene matches. CDR3 amino acids: CAWSAGGLAGGRETQYF. CDR3 bases: TGTGCCTGGAGTGCGGGCGGTTTAGCGGGAGGGCGAGAGACCCAGTACTTC.

This clonotype was seen repeatedly, ten times or more. This rearrangement joins TRBV15 to TRBJ2-2; D is undetermined. The CDR3 covers 12 residues. Germline V gene lookup returns CDR1 LNHNV and CDR2 YYDKDF (reference sequence). V lost 5 bases and J 2 bases, leaving 3 bases between the germline ends. As DNA, the CDR3 is TGTGCCACCAGCCAAAACACCGGGGAGCTGTTTTTT. Amino acids: CATSQNTGELFF.

The table lists this clonotype with a few counts. A much larger clone sits a single nucleotide away, making a read error possible. The CDR3 protein is CASSPYCEQYF. CDR3 nucleotide sequence: TGTGCCAGCAGCCCCTACTGCGAGCAGTACTTC. The chain is built from TRBV11-2 and TRBJ2-7; D is ambiguous. Trimming cost V 5 bases and J 6 bases, with 8 bases left between them. Looked up from germline, CDR1 is SGHAT and CDR2 is FQNNGV. This CDR3 is 11 amino acids long.

Comments on this clonotype: This CDR3 fails to terminate in the conserved phenylalanine or tryptophan, so it likely reflects a read error. The limits of the CDR3 on the DNA are not certain, so only TCRdb's listed CDR3 is given. This rearrangement joins TRBV24-1 to TRBJ2-6. CDR1 and CDR2 (germline): KGHDR, SFDVKD. The CDR3 length is 10 residues, termini included. This chain's CDR3 is CATSGLTPNT.

As concerns this clonotype: The junction departs from the called germline gene at one end, perhaps through a read error. The chain has TRBV18 and TRBJ1-4, with D unclear. The CDR3 runs 13 residues. Germline loops: CDR1 KGHSH, CDR2 LQKENI. The DNA of the CDR3 is TGTGCCAGCTCACCCACCCTTTCTGAAAAACTGTGTTTT. It codes for CASSPTLSEKLCF.

This clonotype has a count of ten or more. The rearrangement joins TRBV18 to TRBJ2-2; D possibly corresponds to TRBD2 (5 bases). Germline loops: CDR1 KGHSH, CDR2 LQKENI. The CDR3 sequence is 15 residues long. Trimming stripped 2 bases from V and 6 bases from J, with 13 bases between. This CDR3 is CASSPSRRPAGELFF. As DNA, the CDR3 is TGTGCCAGCTCACCATCGCGGAGGCCCGCCGGGGAGCTGTTTTTT.

This clonotype was recorded many times. The V gene is TRBV3-1, the J gene TRBJ1-6; D might be TRBD1 (6 bases). The CDR3 covers 16 residues. Per germline, CDR1 LGHDT and CDR2 YNNKEL (reference sequence). V gave up 0 bases and J gave up 10 bases, with 16 bases separating them. CDR3 in amino acids: CASSQESTGGSSPLHF. The CDR3 nucleotides read TGTGCCAGCAGCCAAGAATCGACAGGAGGTAGCTCACCCCTCCACTTT. The full variable domain, rest sourced from reference TRBV3-1 and TRBJ1-6, is DTAVSQTPKYLVTQMGNDKSIKCEQNLGHDTMYWYKQDSKKFLKIMFSYNNKELIINETVPNRFSPKSPDKAHLNLHINSLELGDSAVYFCASSQESTGGSSPLHFGNGTRLTVT.

The genes are TRBV2 and TRBJ2-2; TRBD1 agrees at 8 bases. The CDR3 is 13 amino acids. Trimming at V came to 6 bases and at J to 17 bases, leaving 14 bases not matched to a gene. Germline CDR1 and CDR2: SNHLY and FYNNEI. The CDR3 is CASRDRAVGEPFF. The CDR3 coding sequence is TGTGCCAGCAGGGACAGGGCGGTCGGGGAGCCATTTTTT. Combining the CDR3 with reference TRBV2 and TRBJ2-2 gives the whole variable domain EPEVTQTPSHQVTQMGQEVILRCVPISNHLYFYWYRQILGQKVEFLVSFYNNEISEKSEIFDDQFSVERPDGSNFTLKIRSTKLEDSAMYFCASRDRAVGEPFFGEGSRLTVL.

The V call is TRBV14, the J call TRBJ2-7, with TRBD2 matching 12 bases. The CDR3 has 16 residues. Germline CDR1 and CDR2: SGHDN and FVKESK. Trimming at V came to 1 base and at J to 3 bases, leaving 4 bases not matched to a gene. In nucleotides, the CDR3 is TGTGCCAGCAGCCAAGGGGCTAGCGGGAGGGGCTACGAGCAGTACTTC. This sequence encodes CASSQGASGRGYEQYF.

This clonotype has a count of ten or more. V gene TRBV20-1 combines with J gene TRBJ2-5; weak D call: TRBD1 (6 bases). Looked up from germline, CDR1 is DFQATT and CDR2 is SNEGSKA (reference sequence). The V gene lost 2 bases and the J gene lost 3 bases, with 13 bases spanning the gap. This CDR3 contains 14 residues. The CDR3 sequence is CSARNWQGKETQYF. The CDR3 nucleotides read TGCAGTGCTAGAAATTGGCAGGGGAAAGAGACCCAGTACTTC.

This clonotype has ten or more counts. The chain uses TRBV6-1 and TRBJ1-2, with D possibly TRBD1 on 6 matching bases. Trimming removed 0 bases from V and 6 bases from J, with 17 bases in between. Germline-derived CDR1 and CDR2 are MNHNS and SASEGT. This CDR3 is built from 16 residues. As DNA, the CDR3 is TGTGCCAGCAGTGAAGCGGGTGAGCGCAGGGGAAATGGCTACACCTTC. Its translation: CASSEAGERRGNGYTF.

This clonotype was detected ten times or more. This sequence joins TRBV7-2 and TRBJ2-5; TRBD2 matches at 9 bases. Germline CDR1 reads SGHTA; CDR2 reads FQGNSA. V shed 1 base and J 4 bases; nucleotides not matched to a gene: 7. The CDR3 runs 16 residues. The CDR3: CASSLGASGKGETQYF. The CDR3 DNA sequence: TGTGCCAGCAGCTTAGGGGCTAGCGGGAAGGGAGAGACCCAGTACTTC.